This T cell receptor (beta chain) originates from a study of shared clonotypes between healthy human individuals. Overall study findings and caveats: Though the depth was large, rarefaction showed that sorted-subset sequencing was incomplete.

This CDR3 contains 16 residues. J gave up 5 bases and V 1 base, and 5 bases lay outside the gene matches. CDR1 is SEHNR and CDR2 is FQNEAQ in the germline V gene (reference sequence). This clone has just one count. Its specificity is unknown. Profiling relied on immunoSEQ multiplex PCR, and the TCRdb table lists in-frame clones only, not all of them. Of about 2.2 million clones in the sample, approximately 94% are singletons; the top ten hold more than 1.5%. Positive CCR7 selection of CD45RO-negative cells yielded the naive CD8 cells, and terminally differentiated effector memory CD45RA+ cells were excluded.

The material sequenced was naive CD8+ T cells from PBMCs. The J gene is TRBJ2-1, the V gene TRBV7-9; 10 bases map to TRBD2. This clonotype was sampled from a man aged 18 to 30 in good health. Some clones in this sample may be carry-over from other donors' samples. For the CDR3, the DNA is TGTGCCAGCAGCTTAGTGGCGCTAGCGGGAGACAATGAGCAGTTCTTC. Translation: CASSLVALAGDNEQFF.